This TCR beta chain was sequenced during a study of technical replicates of blood from several donors. Germline CDR1 and CDR2: DFQATT and SNEGSKA (reference sequence). The length of the CDR3 is 11 residues. The germline V and J ends were trimmed by 6 bases and 9 bases, with 12 bases remaining between them. Method: immunoSEQ multiplex PCR; TCRdb's copy keeps in-frame clones and lacks some. The data show about 53,000 clones, 86% seen once. The chain joins TRBV20-1 to TRBJ2-4; a possible D gene is TRBD1 (6 bases). This TCR was sampled from a human donor in good health. Some clones in this sample may be carry-over from other donors' samples. The specimen sequenced was PBMCs. CDR3 in DNA: TGCAGTGCCTCTGACAGGAGCATTCAGTACTTC. Protein sequence: CSASDRSIQYF.